The subject of this entry is one T cell receptor (beta chain). It has no known antigen specificity. Nothing much larger sits one base from this clone, and base qualities are not available. The data are from a study of cytomegalovirus exposure and HLA in healthy donors (dated by TCRdb to 2017 to 2019). A note on the overall study: According to an earlier analysis of a few hundred of the donors, some 170 million T cells yielded 90 million to 130 million unique TCR beta sequences and about 300 Gb of sequence data. An early release covering roughly 580 HLA-typed donors comprised about 320 gigabases of sequencing data and about 90 million unique TCR sequences. Of the 300 to 400 genotyped donors, 81% fell in the genetic ancestry cluster associated with self-reported Caucasian donors. The aim of the study was to test whether cataloging public T cell receptors could identify signatures of past pathogen exposure. The study profiled the T cell repertoires of around 700 subjects by immunosequencing and related them to cytomegalovirus serostatus. A separate validation cohort of 100 to 150 different subjects was used in addition to the approximately 640-subject first cohort. To predict cytomegalovirus infection status, the study combined high-throughput TCR immunosequencing, statistical association of individual TCRs with disease status, and machine learning. A later analysis re-analyzed previously published TCR beta repertoires from several hundred donors and added high-resolution HLA genotyping to study TCR occurrence patterns. Rather than using new phenotypic data, the later analysis identified candidate immune exposures from TCR beta sequences and from how often those sequences occurred across donors. To decide whether each TCR beta V gene segment behaved as functional or pseudogenic, an earlier analysis of fewer than 750 of the donors relied on high-throughput TCR beta sequencing. Alongside the repertoire data, information on donor age, sex, ethnicity and CMV serostatus was compiled. In a later genetic analysis, genome-wide SNP genotypes for about three fifths of the roughly 670 donors were used, and that subset was treated as a discovery cohort. All discovery cohort repertoires had been generated on a single sequencing platform. Both class I and class II loci were covered by HLA typing, at four-digit resolution. The number of donors typed differed by locus, with 629-630 for A, B, C, DRB1 and DQB1, around 500 for DQA1, 606 for DPA1, and about 450 for DPB1. Four or five DR-DQ haplotypes were treated as single units for association and clustering because of strong linkage in the cohort. Across about 380 genotyped donors of the cohort, an average of about 200,000 unique TCR beta nucleotide sequences per donor were sequenced, and around 20% of those sequences were non-productive.

The cohort comprised hundreds of healthy bone marrow donors. At the time of sampling, all cohort members were nominally healthy, though unrecorded immune exposures were likely present. The donor tested CMV seronegative and was one of the 352 seronegative cohort members. A peripheral blood sample was provided by each donor, and peripheral blood mononuclear cells were used for TCR beta sequencing. The Qiagen DNeasy Blood Extraction Kit was used to extract genomic DNA from the blood cell samples. The study at large found these results: Specific HLA alleles were associated with 15,000 to 20,000 TCR beta sequences at a false discovery rate of 0.05 in a later analysis. In the study, around 150 TCR beta chains were listed as associated with cytomegalovirus. In a later analysis, several top co-occurrence clusters were reported to appear linked to parvovirus B19, influenza, CMV and Epstein-Barr virus. Broadly in line with IMGT annotations, most TCR beta V segments showed up in productive rearrangements about 90% or about 30% of the time in an earlier analysis of roughly 590 of the donors. A later analysis found that TCR association rates varied across HLA loci, with DRB1 alleles showing the most associated TCRs and HLA-C alleles the fewest. A few of the identified cytomegalovirus-associated TCR beta chains were confirmed in vitro to be specific for cytomegalovirus antigens. Compared with equally common non-associated chains, HLA-associated TCR beta chains in a later analysis were more clonally expanded and had lower generation probabilities. A cluster of highly shared sequence variants was judged likely to be a technical artifact of the sequencing pipeline. The cohort was sequenced for TCR beta chains only, and without alpha or paired-chain data the features that could be detected were limited. The authors suggested that the approach could potentially be extended to other disease states and immunological phenotypes. In both the original and validation cohorts, the classifier was reported to diagnose cytomegalovirus status with high specificity and sensitivity. Most TCR sequences were observed very rarely across donors, whereas some public TCRs were present in many individuals. Roughly uniform sequencing depth across donors was assumed in presence/absence analyses, although this assumption may not hold. V-gene and J-gene trimming of TCR beta chains was associated with a missense DCLRE1C variant in a later genetic analysis, and the association was replicated in an independent cohort. According to a later analysis, most CMV-associated TCR beta chains appeared to be HLA-restricted, and the HLA associations seemed to be driven largely by CMV exposure. Fewer than 20 rarely observed V segments, including chromosome 9 orphons, were excluded from the earlier analysis of approximately 500 of the donors because counts were too low. Because some donors lacked HLA typing at each locus, the association tests relied only on the typed subset. A further reported finding was that TCR beta sequences accurately predicted the HLA-A and HLA-B alleles for most subjects in the first cohort. CMV serostatus was the only immune exposure information available for the cohort. Assigning TCR associations to individual alleles was difficult when HLA alleles, especially DR and DQ, strongly co-occurred. Linkage disequilibrium might explain the correlated functional status among segregating V segments, but an unknown experimental factor could not be excluded. Compared with the approximately 600-donor mean, donors in an Asian-associated ancestry cluster had fewer N-insertions in productive TCRs, according to a later genetic analysis.

Library preparation employed the immunoSEQ multiplex PCR assay. A mixture of 60 forward primers for TCR Vbeta segments and 13 reverse primers for TCR Jbeta segments was used in the multiplex PCR. The CDR3 region of rearranged TCR beta genes was amplified from genomic DNA with a multiplex PCR assay. The amplified TCR beta libraries were sequenced on the Illumina HiSeq System as 87-base-pair reads. In the original analysis: A later analysis counted some 74 million unique TCR beta chains across the 666 repertoires, and some 11 million of these chains were shared by at least two donors. A nearest-neighbor algorithm error-corrected the raw reads and collapsed the reads into unique sequences, merging closely related sequences to remove PCR and sequencing errors. To assign V, D and J gene segments, CDR3 sequences were aligned to IMGT reference sequences. For a sequence to be retained, a match of at least six nucleotides to both a V gene segment and a J gene segment was required. A rearrangement counted as productive if the CDR3 had no stop codons and remained in frame with V and J, and every other rearrangement counted as non-productive. Following IMGT convention, CDR3 was defined as the stretch from the second conserved V-encoded cysteine to the conserved J-encoded phenylalanine. The earlier analysis of about 640 of the donors excluded any sequence lacking an unambiguous match to a single V gene segment. An earlier analysis of almost 600 of the donors classified V segments as functional when productive rearrangements were above 56.7% and as segregating when the standard deviation between donors was above 5%. A statistical classification framework was developed to diagnose cytomegalovirus status using the catalog of TCR beta chain sequences. In a later analysis, V and J genes were assigned by comparing TCR nucleotide sequences against IMGT/GENE-DB human TR gene sequences. In a later analysis, CDR3 sequences and most-parsimonious VDJ recombination scenarios were assigned using the TCRdist pipeline. In a later analysis, each TCR beta chain was defined by its CDR3 amino acid sequence together with its V-gene family, and reads without a unique V-gene family were excluded. A later analysis removed over 500 highly shared, low-generation-probability nucleotide sequences to deal with suspected cross-contamination and a sequencing artifact. A later analysis calculated a clonal expansion index for each public chain from normalized within-repertoire ranks of inferred template counts. A later analysis computed generation probabilities with a VDJ recombination model fitted to out-of-frame rearrangements, and checked the results against IGoR. In a later analysis, TCR-TCR, TCR-HLA and TCR-CMV co-occurrence was scored with hypergeometric tests, and a repertoire-size bias correction was applied to TCR pairs. A later analysis estimated false discovery rates by permuting HLA or CMV assignments 20 times. In a later analysis, co-occurring TCRs were grouped with DBSCAN, and TCRdist sequence similarity was added when clustering was performed within HLA-allele-positive subsets. Repertoires with fewer than 30,000 or more than 120,000 public chains, plus five repertoires with anomalous nucleotide sharing, were excluded from co-occurrence clustering. TCRdb holds this immuneACCESS table with in-frame rearrangements only. Some clones are missing; in checked studies, unresolved V genes explain under half, and the rest has no known cause. The DNA gave D and trimming, while V, J and clone size come from that table. The sample has 60,000 to 70,000 clones on record, just under 80% of them singletons. In total, the top ten clones hold about 8.8% of the sample.

The sample taken for sequencing was PBMCs. This TCR was sampled from a man between 35 and 55 years old in good health and CMV-seronegative.

CDR3 sequence: CASSQTVGTGNSYEQYF. The DNA sequence is as follows: TGTGCCAGCAGCCAAACGGTGGGGACAGGGAACTCCTACGAGCAGTACTTC. In this chain, TRBV11-2 is recombined with TRBJ2-7, and 9 junction bases match TRBD1. The CDR3 has 17 amino acids, counting the end cysteine and phenylalanine. Kept here is only the CDR3 DNA, which spans 51 bases and is read in frame from base 1. CDR1 and CDR2, looked up from the germline V gene, are SGHAT and FQNNGV. Trimming removed 5 bases from V and 0 bases from J; the gene matches leave 11 bases unexplained.